The clone carrying this T cell receptor beta chain turned up a few times. Its specificity is not known. Each CDR3 protein is one row after TCRdb ran MiXCR on the reads. Of about 450,000 distinct CDR3 sequences listed, roughly 30% were seen once; the top ten hold approximately 13%. This sample is drawn from a study of T cell repertoires in cytomegalovirus infection. Study overall: Through public TCR beta signatures, both CMV infection and matching HLA type were indicated.

In germline, CDR1 is SGHNT, CDR2 YYREEE (reference sequence). V lost 2 bases and J lost 1, with 6 bases in between. The CDR3 has 14 amino acids. Findings of the study overall: Cumulative frequency (of public TCR beta family members) identified carriers of CMV plus the relevant HLA. The study found HLA-C-restricted CMV-specific TCR beta clonotypes dominating the ex vivo response.

The chain recombines TRBV5-4 with TRBJ2-2; D is unclear. What was sequenced was PBMCs. The sequence came from a human donor in good health (CMV status not recorded). Some clones in this sample may be carry-over from other donors' samples. CDR3 nucleotides: TGTGCCAGCAGCTTCGAGAGGAACACCGGGGAGCTGTTTTTT. Translated, it gives CASSFERNTGELFF.